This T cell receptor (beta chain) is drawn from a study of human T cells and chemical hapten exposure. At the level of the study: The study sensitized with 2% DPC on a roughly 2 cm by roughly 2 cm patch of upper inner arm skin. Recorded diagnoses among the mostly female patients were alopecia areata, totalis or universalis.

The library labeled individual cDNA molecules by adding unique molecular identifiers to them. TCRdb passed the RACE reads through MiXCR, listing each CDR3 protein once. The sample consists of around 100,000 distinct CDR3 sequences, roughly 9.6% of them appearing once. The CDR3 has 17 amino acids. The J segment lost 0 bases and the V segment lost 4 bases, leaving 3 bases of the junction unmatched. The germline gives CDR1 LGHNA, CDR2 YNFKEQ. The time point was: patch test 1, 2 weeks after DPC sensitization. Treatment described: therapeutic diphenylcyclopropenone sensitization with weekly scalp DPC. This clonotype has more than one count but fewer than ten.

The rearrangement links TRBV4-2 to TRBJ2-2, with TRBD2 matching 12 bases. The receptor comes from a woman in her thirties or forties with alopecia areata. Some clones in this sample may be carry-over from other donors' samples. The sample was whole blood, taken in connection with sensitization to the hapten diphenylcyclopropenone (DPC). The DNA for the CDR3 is TGTGCCAGCAGCCGGACTAGCGGGGCCGCGAACACCGGGGAGCTGTTTTTT. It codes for CASSRTSGAANTGELFF.